This T cell receptor (beta chain) was recovered during a study of T cell responses to AZD1222 COVID-19 vaccine. General study points: Increases in Spike-specific TCR breadth and depth were seen after two AZD1222 doses.

Method: immunoSEQ multiplex PCR; TCRdb's copy keeps in-frame clones and lacks some. Of 100,000 or so clones in the sample, more than 70% were seen once. This CDR3 is built from 14 residues. V lost 8 bases and J lost 3, with 14 bases in between. Per germline, CDR1 MNHEY and CDR2 SVGAGI. This clone has only one observation. Its antigen is unknown. The sequence was collected from an adult in good health. The sample in question was peripheral blood, obtained on day 0 of MenACWY control vaccination. V is TRBV6-5 and J is TRBJ1-5; D unclear. CDR3 sequence (DNA): TGTGCCAGCGTGGAGGCAGACCTCAATCAGCCCCAGCATTTT. It is translated as CASVEADLNQPQHF.